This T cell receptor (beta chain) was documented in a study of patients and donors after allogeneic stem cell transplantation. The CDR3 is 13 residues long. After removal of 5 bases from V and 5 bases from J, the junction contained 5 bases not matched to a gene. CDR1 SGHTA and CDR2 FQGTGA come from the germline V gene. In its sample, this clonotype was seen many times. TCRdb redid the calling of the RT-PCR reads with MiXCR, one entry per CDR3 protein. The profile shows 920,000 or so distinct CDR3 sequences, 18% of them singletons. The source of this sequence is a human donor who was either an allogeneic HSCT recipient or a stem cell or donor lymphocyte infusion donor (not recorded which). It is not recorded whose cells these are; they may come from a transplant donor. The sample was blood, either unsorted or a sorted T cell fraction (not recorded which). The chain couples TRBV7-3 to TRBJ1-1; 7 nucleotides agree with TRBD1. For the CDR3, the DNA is TGTGCCAGCAGCCCGACAGGGAGAACTGAAGCTTTCTTT. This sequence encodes CASSPTGRTEAFF.